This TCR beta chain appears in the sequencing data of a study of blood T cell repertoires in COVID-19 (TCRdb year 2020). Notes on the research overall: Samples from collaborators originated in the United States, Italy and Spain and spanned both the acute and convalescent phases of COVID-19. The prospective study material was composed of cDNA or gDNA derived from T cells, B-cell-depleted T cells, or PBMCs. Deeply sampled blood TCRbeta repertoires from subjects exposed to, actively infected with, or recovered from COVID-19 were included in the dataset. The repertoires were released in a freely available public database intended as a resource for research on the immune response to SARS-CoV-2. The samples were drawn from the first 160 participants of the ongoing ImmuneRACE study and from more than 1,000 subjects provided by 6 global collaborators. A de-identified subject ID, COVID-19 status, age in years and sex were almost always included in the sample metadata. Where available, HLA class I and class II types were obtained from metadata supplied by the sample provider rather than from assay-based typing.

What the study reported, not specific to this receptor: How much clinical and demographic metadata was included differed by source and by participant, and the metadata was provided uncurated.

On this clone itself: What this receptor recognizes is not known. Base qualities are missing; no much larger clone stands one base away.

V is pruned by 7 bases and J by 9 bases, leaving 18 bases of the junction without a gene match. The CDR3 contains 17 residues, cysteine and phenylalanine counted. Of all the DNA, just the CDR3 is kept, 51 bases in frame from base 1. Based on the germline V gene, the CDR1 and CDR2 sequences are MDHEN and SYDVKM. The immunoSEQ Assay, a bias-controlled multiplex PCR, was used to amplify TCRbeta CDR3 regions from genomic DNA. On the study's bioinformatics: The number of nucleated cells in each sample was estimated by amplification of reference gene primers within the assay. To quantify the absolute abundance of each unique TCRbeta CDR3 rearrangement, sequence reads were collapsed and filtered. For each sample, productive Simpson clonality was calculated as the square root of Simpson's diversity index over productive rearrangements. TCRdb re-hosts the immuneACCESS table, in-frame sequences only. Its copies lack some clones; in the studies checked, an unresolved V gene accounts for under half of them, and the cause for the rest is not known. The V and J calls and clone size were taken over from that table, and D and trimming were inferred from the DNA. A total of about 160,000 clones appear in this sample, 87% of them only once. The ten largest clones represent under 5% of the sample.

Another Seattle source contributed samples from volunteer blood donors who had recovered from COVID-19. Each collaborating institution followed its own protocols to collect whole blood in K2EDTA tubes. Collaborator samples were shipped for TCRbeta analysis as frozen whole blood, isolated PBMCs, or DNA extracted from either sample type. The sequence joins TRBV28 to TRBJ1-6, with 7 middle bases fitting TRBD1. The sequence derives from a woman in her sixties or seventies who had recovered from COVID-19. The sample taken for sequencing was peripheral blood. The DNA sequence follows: TGTGCCAGCACCCTACCAGGGGCAGGGGGTTTAGGTTCACCCCTCCACTTT. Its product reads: CASTLPGAGGLGSPLHF. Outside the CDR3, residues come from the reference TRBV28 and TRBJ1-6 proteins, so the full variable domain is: DVKVTQSSRYLVKRTGEKVFLECVQDMDHENMFWYRQDPGLGLRLIYFSYDVKMKEKGDIPEGYSVSREKKERFSLILESASTNQTSMYLCASTLPGAGGLGSPLHFGNGTRLTVT.